The rows below give T cell receptor beta chains drawn from one sample of a study of STAT5B mutations in CD4+ large granular lymphocyte leukemia. Measured with immunoSEQ multiplex PCR; TCRdb has only the in-frame clones, and not every one. The profile shows approximately 30,000 clones, about 77% of them singletons. The sequenced material came from CD4+ T cells from blood buffy coats. These receptors all come from a human donor in good health. CDR3s include the opening cysteine and the closing phenylalanine or tryptophan. The D gene is left open where the match is weak. Clone size is not always given. Where it is, it says once, few, many or a class for expanded clones.

d_gene	len	abundance	v_gene	j_gene	CDR3aa	CDR3nt
NA	14	NA	TRBV2	TRBJ2-7	CASSKLGSGYEQYF	TGTGCCAGCAGTAAACTAGGATCGGGCTACGAGCAGTACTTC
NA	15	NA	TRBV30	TRBJ2-7	CAWSVIVGHGGEQYF	TGTGCCTGGAGTGTAATAGTAGGGCATGGCGGCGAGCAGTACTTC
NA	14	NA	TRBV11-2	TRBJ2-7	CASSIDYSSYEQYF	TGTGCCAGCAGCATCGACTATAGCTCCTACGAGCAGTACTTC
TRBD1	15	NA	TRBV6-6	TRBJ2-2	CASRHGTGQTGELFF	TGTGCCAGCAGACACGGGACAGGACAGACCGGGGAGCTGTTTTTT
NA	18	NA	TRBV7-2	TRBJ1-3	CASSISSRWGAIGNTIYF	TGTGCCAGCAGCATTTCGAGTCGTTGGGGGGCAATTGGAAACACCATATATTTT
NA	16	NA	TRBV7-2	TRBJ2-6	CASSSKPTSGANVLTF	TGTGCCAGCAGCTCGAAGCCCACTAGTGGGGCCAACGTCCTGACTTTC
TRBD2	15	NA	TRBV5-6	TRBJ2-1	CASSEGLPSYNEQFF	TGTGCCAGCAGCGAGGGACTACCCTCCTACAATGAGCAGTTCTTC
TRBD2	15	NA	TRBV4-3	TRBJ2-1	CASSQVAGVGNEQFF	TGCGCCAGCAGCCAGGTAGCGGGAGTGGGGAATGAGCAGTTCTTC
NA	15	few	TRBV5-6	TRBJ1-6	CASSLGAGTNQPLHF	TGTGCCAGCAGCTTGGGAGCAGGTACAAACCAACCCCTCCACTTT
TRBD1	16	NA	TRBV27	TRBJ2-7	CASSLLSGTGSHEQYF	TGTGCCAGCAGTTTGCTTTCGGGGACAGGGAGCCACGAGCAGTACTTC